This T cell receptor beta chain comes out of a study of spatial heterogeneity in lung cancer (dated by TCRdb to the late 2010s). For the wider study: Donors were 72 patients with early-stage, untreated non-small cell lung cancer from the lung TRACERx cohort. At surgery, roughly 220 tumor regions, roughly 62 matched nontumor lung samples and some 54 PBMC samples were TCR-sequenced for both alpha and beta chains. Beta-chain transcripts were consistently detected in greater numbers than alpha-chain transcripts, which likely reflects a higher abundance of beta-chain transcripts. In the raw uncorrected reads, each unique combination of TCR and UMI appeared on average more than ten times. Nonsynonymous mutation counts, determined by whole-exome sequencing of tumor tissue, were related to features of the TCR repertoire. The study quantitatively compared TCR alpha and beta repertoires across multiple tumor regions, matched nontumor lung and blood in non-small cell lung cancer. Follow-up PBMC samples were sequenced whenever available, with a median time to follow-up of approximately two years after resection. The full study reports these points: Additional single-cell paired TCR alpha and beta sequencing was considered necessary to confirm, at a functional level, the hypothesis that regional TCRs recognize regional mutations. Only roughly 14 patients were included in comparisons of baseline and follow-up blood repertoires. Ubiquitous expanded tumor TCRs were detected in blood more often at tumor resection than at routine follow-up.

Regarding this clonotype: Its specific antigen is unknown. A much larger clone differs by one base, so this may be a read error.

V is cut back by 6 bases and J by 4 bases, with 11 bases in the junction unmatched. The CDR3 numbers 15 residues from cysteine through phenylalanine. Only the CDR3 part of the read is kept: 45 bases, read in frame from the first base. CDR1 and CDR2, per the germline V gene, are MNHEY and SVGAGI. The sample's time point, from its label and the paper: blood at routine non-recurrence follow-up after resection. For TCR sequencing, whole RNA was extracted from tumor and nontumor lung tissue, or from cryopreserved PBMC samples, and no cell sorting was done. Only patients with enough RNA available from two or more tumor regions were chosen for TCR sequencing. The method behind the library was 5' RACE. Sequencing was carried out with a NextSeq 500. To allow correction of PCR and sequencing errors, the TCR library protocol tagged every TCR cDNA molecule with a unique molecular identifier. Per the source publication's procedure: Decombinator tools were used for TCR identification, UMI-based error correction and CDR3 extraction. Expanded TCRs were defined as those above a frequency of 2 per 1,000, corresponding to the top 1% of the tumor frequency distribution. Renyi diversity was computed with the R vegan package after each repertoire had been subsampled 100 times to 5,000 TCRs. CDR3 similarity networks were built from amino acid triplet string-kernel similarity, connecting CDR3s with pairwise similarity above 0.82. The public sequencing data were trimmed at Q25 with fastp and processed into clonotypes with MiXCR by TCRdb, which kept only in-frame beta chains. Every distinct CDR3 protein forms one entry, paired with its most common genes and DNA. The V and J calls, along with clone size, are taken from TCRdb and not from the paper's own processing. The sample data list tens of thousands of distinct CDR3 sequences, and more than 9% of these were observed just once. The ten largest clones capture roughly 30% of the sample.

The sequence was collected from a female donor with early-stage non-small cell lung cancer. The sample in question was PBMCs, obtained at follow-up. This chain is built from TRBV6-5 and TRBJ2-5; 7 nucleotides in the junction match TRBD1. This receptor has the CDR3 CASSSGQVVAETQYF. The DNA sequence is given as TGTGCCAGCAGCTCCGGACAGGTGGTAGCAGAGACCCAGTACTTC.